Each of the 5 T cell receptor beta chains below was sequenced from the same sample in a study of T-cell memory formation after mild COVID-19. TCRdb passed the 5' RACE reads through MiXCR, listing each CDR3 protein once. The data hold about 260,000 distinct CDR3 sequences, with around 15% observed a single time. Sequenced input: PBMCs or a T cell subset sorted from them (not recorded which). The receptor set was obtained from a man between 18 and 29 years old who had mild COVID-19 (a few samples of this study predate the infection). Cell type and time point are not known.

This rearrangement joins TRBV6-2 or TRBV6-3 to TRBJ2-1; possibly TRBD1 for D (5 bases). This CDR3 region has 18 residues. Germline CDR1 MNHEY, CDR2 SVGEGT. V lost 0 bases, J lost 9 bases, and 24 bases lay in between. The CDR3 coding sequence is TGTGCCAGCAGTTACTCGATATCAGTCGCGGTCAGGGTGGGTGAGCAGTTCTTC. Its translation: CASSYSISVAVRVGEQFF.

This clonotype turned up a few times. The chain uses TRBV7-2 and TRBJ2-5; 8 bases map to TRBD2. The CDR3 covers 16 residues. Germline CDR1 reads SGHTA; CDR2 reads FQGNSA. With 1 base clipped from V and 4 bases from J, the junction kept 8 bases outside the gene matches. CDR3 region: CASSLVGGGQGETQYF. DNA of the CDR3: TGTGCCAGCAGCTTAGTCGGCGGGGGGCAGGGAGAGACCCAGTACTTC.

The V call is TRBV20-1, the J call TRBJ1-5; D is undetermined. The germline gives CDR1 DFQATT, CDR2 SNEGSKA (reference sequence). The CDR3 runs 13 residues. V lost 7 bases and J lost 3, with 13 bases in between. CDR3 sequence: CSVKGQSNQPQHF. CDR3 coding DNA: TGCAGTGTCAAAGGGCAGTCCAATCAGCCCCAGCATTTT.

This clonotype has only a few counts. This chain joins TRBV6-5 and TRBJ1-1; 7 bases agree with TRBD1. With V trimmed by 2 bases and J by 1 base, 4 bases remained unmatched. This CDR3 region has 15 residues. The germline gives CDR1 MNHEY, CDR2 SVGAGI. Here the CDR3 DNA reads TGTGCCAGCAGTTACGGGGGACAGCCGAACACTGAAGCTTTCTTT. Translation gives CASSYGGQPNTEAFF.

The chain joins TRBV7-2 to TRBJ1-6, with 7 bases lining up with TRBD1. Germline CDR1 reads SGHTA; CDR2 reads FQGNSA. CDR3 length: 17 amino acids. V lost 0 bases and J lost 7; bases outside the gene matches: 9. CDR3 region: CASSLADEGQLNSPLHF. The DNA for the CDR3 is TGTGCCAGCAGCTTAGCTGATGAGGGACAGCTAAATTCACCCCTCCACTTT.